Listed here are 14 T cell receptor beta chains from one sample, sequenced in a study of T cell responses to AZD1222 COVID-19 vaccine. Here immunoSEQ multiplex PCR was the method, and the copy in TCRdb shows in-frame clones only, minus some. Among about 110,000 clones listed, roughly 90% were seen once. The specimen comprised peripheral blood, sampled on day 0 of AZD1222 vaccination. The receptors derive from an adult in good health.

The CDR3 region is CASSVASVMAGYTF. DNA of the CDR3: TGTGCCAGCAGCGTAGCGTCAGTGATGGCGGGCTACACCTTC. V gene TRBV9 combines with J gene TRBJ1-2, with D unresolved. The V and J ends lost 0 bases and 8 bases respectively, with 14 bases between them. Germline CDR1 SGDLS, CDR2 YYNGEE. The CDR3 sequence is 14 residues long.

The chain combines TRBV12-3 or TRBV12-4 with TRBJ2-3, with D perhaps matching TRBD1 (6 bases). The CDR3 length is 11 residues. V lost 2 bases and J lost 13, with 10 bases in between. CDR3 sequence (DNA): TGTGCCAGCAGTTTAACAGGGAACAAGTATTTT. It yields the protein CASSLTGNKYF.

CDR3 DNA sequence: TGCAGTGCTAGTACAAGCGGGAGATCCAGCACAGATACGCAGTATTTT. Protein sequence: CSASTSGRSSTDTQYF. V and J are TRBV20-1 and TRBJ2-3; 8 positions match TRBD2. Per the germline V gene, CDR1 is DFQATT and CDR2 is SNEGSKA (reference sequence). This CDR3 comprises 16 residues. Trimming cost V 3 bases and J 0 bases; bases outside gene matches: 8.

Regarding this clone: The sample holds other DNA sequences that translate to the same CDR3. V is TRBV6-5 and J is TRBJ1-1; D is ambiguous. The V and J ends lost 6 bases and 1 base respectively, with 9 bases between them. This CDR3 has 13 amino acids. Germline V gene data show CDR1 as MNHEY and CDR2 as SVGAGI. The CDR3 DNA sequence: TGTGCCAGCAGCTACAGCGAGAACACTGAAGCTTTCTTT. This gives the protein CASSYSENTEAFF.

The V and J genes are TRBV9 and TRBJ1-1; D gene ambiguous. In germline, CDR1 is SGDLS, CDR2 YYNGEE. This CDR3 contains 13 residues. V shed 6 bases and J shed 2 bases, with 11 bases lying between them. The CDR3 sequence: CASNQWGNTEAFF. CDR3 sequence (DNA): TGTGCCAGCAATCAATGGGGAAACACTGAAGCTTTCTTT. The variable domain in full, completed from reference TRBV9 and TRBJ1-1, reads DSGVTQTPKHLITATGQRVTLRCSPRSGDLSVYWYQQSLDQGLQFLIQYYNGEERAKGNILERFSAQQFPDLHSELNLSSLELGDSALYFCASNQWGNTEAFFGQGTRLTVV.

This chain links TRBV20-1 with TRBJ1-4, with a possible D match to TRBD1 (6 bases). V was shortened by 3 bases and J by 3 bases, with 17 bases between the two germline ends. Germline V gene sequence: CDR1 DFQATT, CDR2 SNEGSKA (reference sequence). The CDR3 contains 16 residues. CDR3 DNA sequence: TGCAGTGCTAGTCAGGCGGGGGCGCGGGCTAATGAAAAACTGTTTTTT. Translation gives CSASQAGARANEKLFF.

This chain uses TRBV19 with TRBJ1-2; 8 nucleotides agree with TRBD1. CDR1 and CDR2 (germline): LNHDA, SQIVND (reference sequence). This CDR3 spans 14 amino acids. V lost 10 bases and J lost 1; bases outside the gene matches: 8. The CDR3 sequence: CATRTGPFNYGYTF. The CDR3, as DNA: TGTGCCACCCGGACAGGGCCCTTTAACTATGGCTACACCTTC. The variable domain in full, with the rest retrieved from reference TRBV19 and TRBJ1-2, is DGGITQSPKYLFRKEGQNVTLSCEQNLNHDAMYWYRQDPGQGLRLIYYSQIVNDFQKGDIAEGYSVSREKKESFPLTVTSAQKNPTAFYLCATRTGPFNYGYTFGSGTRLTVV.

The chain joins TRBV10-3 to TRBJ2-1, with D perhaps matching TRBD2 (6 bases). Germline values: CDR1 ENHRY, CDR2 SYGVKD. The CDR3 has 13 amino acids. Trimming pared 4 bases from V and 8 bases from J, leaving 12 bases between. The CDR3: CAISGGISDEQFF. The DNA for the CDR3 is TGTGCCATCAGTGGCGGGATTTCGGATGAGCAGTTCTTC.

Of note for this clone: This specimen includes other DNA sequences encoding the same CDR3. CDR3 sequence (DNA): TGTGCCAGCAGCTTTGACAGCAATCAGCCCCAGCATTTT. The encoded protein is CASSFDSNQPQHF. The chain employs TRBV11-3 and TRBJ1-5, with D uncertain. The CDR3 sequence is 13 residues long. Per germline, CDR1 SGHNT and CDR2 YENEEA. V lost 3 bases and J lost 1, with 4 bases in between.

In this sample, this clone turned up a few times. The J gene is TRBJ2-7, the V gene TRBV3-1 (or the pseudogene TRBV3-2); tentatively, D is TRBD2 (6 bases). There are 13 residues in the CDR3. CDR1 is LGHDT, CDR2 YNNKEL, per germline (reference sequence). Trimming took off 4 bases at V and 4 bases at J, with 11 bases between the two ends. DNA of the CDR3: TGTGCCAGCAGCCTATTTAGCGGTTACGAGCAGTACTTC. Encoded protein: CASSLFSGYEQYF.

V gene TRBV7-9 combines with J gene TRBJ2-7; TRBD1 might be the D (5 bases). Germline CDR1 and CDR2: SEHNR and FQNEAQ (reference sequence). The CDR3 is made up of 16 amino acids. Trimming cost V 1 base and J 2 bases, with 15 bases left between them. The chain's CDR3 is CASSLEGAKYPYEQYF. CDR3 coding DNA: TGTGCCAGCAGCTTAGAAGGGGCTAAGTACCCCTACGAGCAGTACTTC.

A single count supports this clone. This rearrangement joins TRBV7-8 to TRBJ2-7; 7 nucleotides match TRBD2. V dropped 1 base and J dropped 5; count of bases not matched to a gene: 17. CDR1 SGHVS and CDR2 FQNEAQ come from the germline V gene. CDR3 length: 18 residues. CDR3 coding DNA: TGTGCCAGCAGCTTAGGGTGGAGTTCAGCGGGACCGGGCCACGAGCAGTACTTC. It is translated as CASSLGWSSAGPGHEQYF.

The chain has TRBV19 and TRBJ1-4; 11 bases are shared with TRBD1. Unmatched junction bases numbered 11, after V lost 10 bases and J lost 10 bases. The CDR3 length is 14 residues. Germline CDR1 is LNHDA and CDR2 is SQIVND (reference sequence). The CDR3 DNA sequence: TGTGCCACCAAAAGGGACAGGGGGTTTGGAAAACTGTTTTTT. As protein: CATKRDRGFGKLFF.

The V gene is TRBV29-1, the J gene TRBJ2-5, with 13 bases that match TRBD2. This CDR3 has 18 amino acids. Germline V gene lookup returns CDR1 SQVTM and CDR2 ANQGSEA. The J segment lost 2 bases and the V segment lost 7 bases, leaving 16 bases of the junction unmatched. The CDR3 DNA is TGCAGCGGGACCCCATCCCTGACTAGCGGGGGGCCTCAAGAGACCCAGTACTTC. Translation gives CSGTPSLTSGGPQETQYF. Variable domain in full (rest from reference TRBV29-1 and TRBJ2-5): SAVISQKPSRDICQRGTSLTIQCQVDSQVTMMFWYRQQPGQSLTLIATANQGSEATYESGFVIDKFPISRPNLTFSTLTVSNMSPEDSSIYLCSGTPSLTSGGPQETQYFGPGTRLLVL.